This record covers a single T cell receptor beta chain. The authors reverse transcribed roughly 0.45 to 1 ug RNA with random hexamers. Amplification of TCR beta CDR3 was carried out by immunoSEQ multiplex PCR, which covered 54 Vbeta and 13 Jbeta segments. TCRdb reprocessed the immunoSEQ multiplex PCR reads via MiXCR and lists one record per CDR3 protein. The sample lists about 110,000 distinct CDR3 sequences, about 95% seen once, with under 0.1% in the top ten. The CDR3 sequence is 11 residues long. In germline, CDR1 is DFQATT, CDR2 SNEGSKA (reference sequence). Trimming cost V 2 bases and J 3 bases, with 4 bases left between them. These data come from a study of CD8 T cells in Susac syndrome. Controls were drawn from healthy donors and were matched for age and sex.

The clonotype comes from a human donor in good health. This rearrangement joins TRBV20-1 to TRBJ2-5; the D is unclear. The sample was CD4+ T cells from PBMCs. CDR3 in amino acids: CSARQEETQYF. DNA for the CDR3: TGCAGTGCTAGACAGGAAGAGACCCAGTACTTC.